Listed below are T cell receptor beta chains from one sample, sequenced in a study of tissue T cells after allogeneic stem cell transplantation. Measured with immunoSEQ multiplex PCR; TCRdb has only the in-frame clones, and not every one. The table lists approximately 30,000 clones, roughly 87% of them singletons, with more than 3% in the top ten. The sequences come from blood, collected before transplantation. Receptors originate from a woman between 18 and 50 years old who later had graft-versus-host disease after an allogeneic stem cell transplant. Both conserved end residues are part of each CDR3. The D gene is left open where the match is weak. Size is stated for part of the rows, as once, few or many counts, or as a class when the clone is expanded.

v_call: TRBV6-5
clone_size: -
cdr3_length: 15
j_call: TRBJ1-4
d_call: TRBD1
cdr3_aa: CASSYETGQLEKLFF
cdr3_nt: TGTGCCAGCAGTTACGAAACGGGACAGCTGGAAAAACTGTTTTTT

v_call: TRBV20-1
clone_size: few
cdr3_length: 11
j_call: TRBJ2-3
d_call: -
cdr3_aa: CSLLRRDTQYF
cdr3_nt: TGCAGCCTATTAAGAAGGGATACGCAGTATTTT

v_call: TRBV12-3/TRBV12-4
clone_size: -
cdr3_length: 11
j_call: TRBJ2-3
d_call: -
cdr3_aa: CASINTDTQYF
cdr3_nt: TGTGCCAGCATAAACACAGATACGCAGTATTTT

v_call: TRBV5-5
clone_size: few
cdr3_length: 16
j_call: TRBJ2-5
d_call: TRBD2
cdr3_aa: CASSQDAGTSQETQYF
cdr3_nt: TGTGCCAGCAGCCAGGACGCCGGGACTAGCCAGGAGACCCAGTACTTC

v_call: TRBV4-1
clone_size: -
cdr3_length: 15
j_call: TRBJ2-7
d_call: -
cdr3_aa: CASSQLETTSYEQYF
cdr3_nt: TGCGCCAGCAGCCAATTGGAGACCACCTCCTACGAGCAGTACTTC

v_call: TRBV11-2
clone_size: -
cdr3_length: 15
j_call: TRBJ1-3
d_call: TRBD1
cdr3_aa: CASRPTGGGGNTIYF
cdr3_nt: TGTGCCAGCAGGCCCACAGGGGGAGGTGGAAACACCATATATTTT

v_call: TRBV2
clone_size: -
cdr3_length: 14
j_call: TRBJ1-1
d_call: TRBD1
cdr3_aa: CASSGQVRDTEAFF
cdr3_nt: TGTGCCAGCAGCGGACAGGTCCGGGACACTGAAGCTTTCTTT

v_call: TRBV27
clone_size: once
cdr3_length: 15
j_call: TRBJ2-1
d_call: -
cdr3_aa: CASSAPGLRYNEQFF
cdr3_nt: TGTGCCAGCAGCGCACCGGGACTGCGCTACAATGAGCAGTTCTTC

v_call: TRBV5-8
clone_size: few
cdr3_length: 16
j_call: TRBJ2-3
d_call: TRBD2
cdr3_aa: CASSLVLAGSGDTQYF
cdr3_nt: TGTGCCAGCAGCTTGGTTCTAGCGGGGTCAGGAGATACGCAGTATTTT

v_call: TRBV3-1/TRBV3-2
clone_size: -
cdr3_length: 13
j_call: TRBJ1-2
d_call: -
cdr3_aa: CASSTRTDYGYTF
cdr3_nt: TGTGCCAGCAGCACCCGGACAGACTATGGCTACACCTTC

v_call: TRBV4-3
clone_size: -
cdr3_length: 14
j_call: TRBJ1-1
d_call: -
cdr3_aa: CASSQDLRYTEAFF
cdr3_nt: TGCGCCAGCAGCCAAGATTTGAGGTACACTGAAGCTTTCTTT

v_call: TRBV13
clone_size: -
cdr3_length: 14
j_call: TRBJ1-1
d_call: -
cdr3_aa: CASSFFSGYTEAFF
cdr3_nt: TGTGCCAGCAGCTTTTTTTCAGGATACACTGAAGCTTTCTTT

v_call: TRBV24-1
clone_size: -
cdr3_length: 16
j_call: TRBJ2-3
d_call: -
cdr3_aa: CATSDSRTASTDTQYF
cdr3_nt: TGTGCCACCAGTGATTCCAGGACGGCTAGCACAGATACGCAGTATTTT

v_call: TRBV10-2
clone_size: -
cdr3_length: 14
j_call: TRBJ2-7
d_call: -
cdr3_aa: CASSGTGMTYEQYF
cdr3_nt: TGCGCCAGCAGTGGCACAGGGATGACCTACGAGCAGTACTTC

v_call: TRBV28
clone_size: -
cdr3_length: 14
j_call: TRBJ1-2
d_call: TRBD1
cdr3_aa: CASSPGQALYGYTF
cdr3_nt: TGTGCCAGCAGCCCCGGACAGGCCCTCTATGGCTACACCTTC

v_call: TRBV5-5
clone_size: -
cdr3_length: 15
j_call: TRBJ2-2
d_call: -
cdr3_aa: CASSLRVQSTGELFF
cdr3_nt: TGTGCCAGCAGCTTGCGCGTTCAGTCCACCGGGGAGCTGTTTTTT

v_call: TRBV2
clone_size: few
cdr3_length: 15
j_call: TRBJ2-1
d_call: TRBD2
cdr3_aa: CAAQKGTSGYNEQFF
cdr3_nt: TGTGCCGCGCAAAAAGGGACTAGCGGTTACAATGAGCAGTTCTTC

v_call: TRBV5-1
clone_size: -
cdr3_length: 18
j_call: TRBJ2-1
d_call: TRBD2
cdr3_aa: CASSLEEGLALRGNEQFF
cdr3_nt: TGCGCCAGCAGCTTGGAGGAGGGACTAGCCCTACGAGGCAATGAGCAGTTCTTC

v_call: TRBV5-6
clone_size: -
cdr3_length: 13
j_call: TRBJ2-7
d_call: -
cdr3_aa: CASTTRASYEQYF
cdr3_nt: TGTGCCAGCACTACTAGGGCCTCCTACGAGCAGTACTTC

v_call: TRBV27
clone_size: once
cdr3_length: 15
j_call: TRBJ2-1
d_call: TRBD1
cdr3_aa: CASSFWDSPSPEQFF
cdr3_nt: TGTGCCAGCAGTTTTTGGGACAGCCCATCTCCCGAGCAGTTCTTC

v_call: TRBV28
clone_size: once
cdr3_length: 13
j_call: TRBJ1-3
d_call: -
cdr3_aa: CASSFGSGNTIYF
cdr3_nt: TGTGCCAGCAGTTTTGGGTCTGGAAACACCATATATTTT

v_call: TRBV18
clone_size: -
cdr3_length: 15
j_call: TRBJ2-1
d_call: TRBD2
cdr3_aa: CASSPGLAGDNEQFF
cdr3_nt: TGTGCCAGCTCACCGGGACTAGCGGGAGACAATGAGCAGTTCTTC

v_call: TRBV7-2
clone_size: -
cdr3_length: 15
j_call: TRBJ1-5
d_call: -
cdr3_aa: CASSLVRAPNQPQHF
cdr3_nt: TGTGCCAGCAGCTTAGTTCGGGCCCCCAATCAGCCCCAGCATTTT

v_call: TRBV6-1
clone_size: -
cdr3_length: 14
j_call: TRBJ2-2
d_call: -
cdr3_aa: CASSDRGEAGELFF
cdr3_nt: TGTGCCAGCAGTGACAGGGGAGAGGCCGGGGAGCTGTTTTTT

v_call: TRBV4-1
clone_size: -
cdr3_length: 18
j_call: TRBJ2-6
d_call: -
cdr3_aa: CASSQLDMGLTGANVLTF
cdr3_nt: TGCGCCAGCAGCCAATTGGACATGGGGCTGACTGGGGCCAACGTCCTGACTTTC

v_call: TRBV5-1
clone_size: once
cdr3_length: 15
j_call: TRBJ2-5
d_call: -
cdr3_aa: CASSLTGQLQETQYF
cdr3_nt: TGCGCCAGCAGCTTGACTGGACAGCTCCAAGAGACCCAGTACTTC

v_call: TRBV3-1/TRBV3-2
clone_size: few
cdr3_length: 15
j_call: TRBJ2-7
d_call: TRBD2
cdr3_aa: CASSQGVAGSYEQYF
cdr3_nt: TGTGCCAGCAGCCAAGGGGTAGCGGGGTCCTACGAGCAGTACTTC

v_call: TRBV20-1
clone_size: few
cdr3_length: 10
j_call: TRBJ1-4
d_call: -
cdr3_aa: CSAREEKLFF
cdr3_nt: TGCAGTGCTAGGGAAGAAAAACTGTTTTTT

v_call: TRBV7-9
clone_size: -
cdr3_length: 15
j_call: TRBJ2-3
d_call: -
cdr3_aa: CASTEGAGGTDTQYF
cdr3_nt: TGTGCCAGCACCGAGGGGGCGGGAGGAACAGATACGCAGTATTTT

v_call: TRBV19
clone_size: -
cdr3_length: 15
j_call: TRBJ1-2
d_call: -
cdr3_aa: CASSPDGGGGYGYTF
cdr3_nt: TGTGCCAGTAGTCCAGATGGGGGTGGAGGCTATGGCTACACCTTC

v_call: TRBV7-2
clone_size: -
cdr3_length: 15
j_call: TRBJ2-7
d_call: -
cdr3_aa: CASSLEATDSYEQYF
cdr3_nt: TGTGCCAGCAGCTTAGAGGCGACAGACTCCTACGAGCAGTACTTC

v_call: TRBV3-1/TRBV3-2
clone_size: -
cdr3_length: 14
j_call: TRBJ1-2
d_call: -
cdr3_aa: CASRNTQGTEGYTF
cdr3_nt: TGTGCCAGCAGAAACACCCAGGGTACGGAGGGCTACACCTTC

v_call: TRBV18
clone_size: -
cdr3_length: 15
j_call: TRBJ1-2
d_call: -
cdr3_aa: CASSPSTPGFYGYTF
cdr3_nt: TGTGCCAGCTCACCGAGCACGCCGGGGTTCTATGGCTACACCTTC

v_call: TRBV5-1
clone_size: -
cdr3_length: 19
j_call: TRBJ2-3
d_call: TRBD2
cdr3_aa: CASSLFASGGPTRTDTQYF
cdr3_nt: TGCGCCAGCAGCTTGTTCGCTAGCGGGGGCCCTACCCGCACAGATACGCAGTATTTT

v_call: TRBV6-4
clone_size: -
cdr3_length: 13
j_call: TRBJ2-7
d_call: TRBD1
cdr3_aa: CASSVDRSAEQYF
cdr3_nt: TGTGCCAGCAGTGTGGACAGGTCTGCCGAGCAGTACTTC

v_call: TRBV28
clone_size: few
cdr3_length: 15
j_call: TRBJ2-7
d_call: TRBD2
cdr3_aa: CASKISSGSYYEQYF
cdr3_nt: TGTGCCAGCAAGATATCTAGCGGGAGTTACTACGAGCAGTACTTC

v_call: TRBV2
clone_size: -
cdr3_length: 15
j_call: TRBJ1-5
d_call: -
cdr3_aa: CASRARAGMDQPQHF
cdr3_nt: TGTGCCAGCAGAGCCCGCGCAGGGATGGATCAGCCCCAGCATTTT

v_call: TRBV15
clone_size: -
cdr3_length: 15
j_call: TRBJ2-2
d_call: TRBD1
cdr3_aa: CATSSSDRDTGELFF
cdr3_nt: TGTGCCACCAGCAGTTCGGACAGGGACACCGGGGAGCTGTTTTTT

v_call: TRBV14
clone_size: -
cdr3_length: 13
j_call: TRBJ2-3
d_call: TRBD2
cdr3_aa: CASQKGGSNTQYF
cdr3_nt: TGTGCCAGCCAAAAGGGCGGGAGTAATACGCAGTATTTT

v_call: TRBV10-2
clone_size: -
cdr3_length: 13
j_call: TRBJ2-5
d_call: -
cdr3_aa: CASSDQGIRTQYF
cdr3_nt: TGCGCCAGCAGTGATCAGGGGATTAGGACCCAGTACTTC